The 15 T cell receptor beta chains presented below share a single source sample, sequenced in a study of blood T cell repertoires in COVID-19. Sequencing used immunoSEQ multiplex PCR; TCRdb keeps in-frame clones, though not all of them. The sample includes about 340,000 clones, around 86% of them seen just once. The sequencing input was PBMCs or T cells enriched from blood (not recorded which). The receptors here all came from a woman aged 40-49 years with acute COVID-19.

The V call is TRBV4-3, the J call TRBJ2-3, with 9 bases lining up with TRBD2. The V segment lost 1 base and the J segment 0 bases; nucleotides outside the gene matches: 5. This CDR3 is built from 17 residues. Germline loops: CDR1 LGHNA, CDR2 YSLEER. This CDR3 is CASSQAQRGASTDTQYF. DNA for the CDR3: TGCGCCAGCAGCCAAGCTCAGCGGGGGGCCAGCACAGATACGCAGTATTTT.

This chain links TRBV15 with TRBJ1-5; 10 bases agree with TRBD1. The V gene end was trimmed by 4 bases and the J gene end by 4 bases; junction bases not matched to a gene: 1. The CDR3 contains 14 residues. Per the germline V gene, CDR1 is LNHNV and CDR2 is YYDKDF (reference sequence). The CDR3 reads CATSKGQGNQPQHF. The CDR3 DNA reads as TGTGCCACCAGCAAGGGACAGGGGAATCAGCCCCAGCATTTT.

V gene TRBV9 combines with J gene TRBJ2-7; 11 bases are a match to TRBD2. Germline CDR1 reads SGDLS; CDR2 reads YYNGEE. CDR3 length equals 16 residues. V lost 0 bases to trimming and J lost 0 bases; unmatched junction nucleotides: 2. The CDR3 region is CASSVGLAGFSYEQYF. CDR3 bases: TGTGCCAGCAGCGTAGGACTAGCGGGATTCTCCTACGAGCAGTACTTC.

This chain links TRBV4-3 with TRBJ2-3, with 9 bases fitting TRBD1. CDR1 and CDR2 from the germline V gene are LGHNA and YSLEER. V gave up 3 bases and J gave up 2 bases; unmatched junction bases: 6. CDR3 length: 16 amino acids. CDR3: CASSQVGQGNTDTQYF. The CDR3 bases are TGCGCCAGCAGCCAGGTGGGACAGGGAAACACAGATACGCAGTATTTT.

In DNA, the CDR3 is TGTGCCAGTAGTGTCGGGACAGGGGTCTACGAGCAGTACTTC. Its translation is CASSVGTGVYEQYF. The gene calls are TRBV19 and TRBJ2-7; 10 bases map to TRBD1. V lost 5 bases and J lost 3; bases outside the gene matches: 4. Germline V CDR1 and CDR2: LNHDA, SQIVND (reference sequence). The CDR3 covers 14 residues.

V and J are TRBV5-5 and TRBJ1-4; D call uncertain. The ends were cut back, 2 bases at V and 8 bases at J, with 13 bases in the middle. The CDR3 has 14 amino acids. Germline V gene sequence: CDR1 SGHKS, CDR2 YYEKEE (reference sequence). The CDR3 DNA is TGTGCCAGCAGCTTTCAAGGGCGGAGGGAAAAACTGTTTTTT. The encoded protein is CASSFQGRREKLFF.

V gene TRBV19 combines with J gene TRBJ1-1; D not certain. V was pared by 2 bases and J by 7 bases, with 14 bases between. Germline V gene sequence: CDR1 LNHDA, CDR2 SQIVND (reference sequence). The CDR3 loop spans 14 amino acids. The CDR3 here is CASSIPLGYSEAFF. CDR3 DNA sequence: TGTGCCAGTAGTATACCACTTGGGTACAGTGAAGCTTTCTTT.

The rearrangement uses TRBV4-1 and TRBJ2-2; 11 positions agree with TRBD2. Germline values: CDR1 MGHRA, CDR2 YSYEKL. V lost 2 bases and J lost 4; bases outside the gene matches: 9. The CDR3 runs 18 residues. CDR3 bases: TGCGCCAGCAGCCAACTAATACCGGGACTAGCGGCCACCGGGGAGCTGTTTTTT. Amino acid sequence: CASSQLIPGLAATGELFF.

The chain carries TRBV28 and TRBJ1-4, with D perhaps matching TRBD1 (5 bases). CDR1 and CDR2 from the germline V gene are MDHEN and SYDVKM. Trimming left V 6 bases short and J 4 bases short, with 9 bases between. CDR3 length: 13 residues. DNA for the CDR3: TGTGCCAGCAGGGCACAGGTTAATGAAAAACTGTTTTTT. Translating it yields CASRAQVNEKLFF.

The chain is built from TRBV19 and TRBJ1-4; D gene ambiguous. The CDR3 totals 14 residues. V lost 7 bases, J lost 8 bases, and 17 bases lay in between. Germline values: CDR1 LNHDA, CDR2 SQIVND (reference sequence). The CDR3 reads CASIRRGAGEKLFF. CDR3 nucleotide sequence: TGTGCCAGTATCCGCCGGGGAGCTGGAGAAAAACTGTTTTTT.

The chain joins TRBV7-2 to TRBJ1-1; no definite D call. V was cut by 4 bases and J by 7 bases, with 16 bases left in between. The CDR3 runs to 14 residues. Germline lookup yields CDR1 SGHTA and CDR2 FQGNSA. CDR3 DNA: TGTGCCAGCAGCTCCCCACGACCTGACATTGAAGCTTTCTTT. Encoded protein: CASSSPRPDIEAFF. Based on the CDR3 plus reference TRBV7-2 and TRBJ1-1, the full variable domain is GAGVSQSPSNKVTEKGKDVELRCDPISGHTALYWYRQSLGQGLEFLIYFQGNSAPDKSGLPSDRFSAERTGGSVSTLTIQRTQQEDSAVYLCASSSPRPDIEAFFGQGTRLTVV.

V usage is TRBV27 and J usage is TRBJ2-7, with D possibly being TRBD1 (5 bases). The CDR3 has 13 amino acids. Trimming took 2 bases from V and 2 from J, leaving 7 bases between them. The germline gives CDR1 MNHEY, CDR2 SMNVEV (reference sequence). CDR3 region: CASSLRGAYEQYF. As DNA, the CDR3 is TGTGCCAGCAGTTTAAGGGGTGCCTACGAGCAGTACTTC.

There are many counts of this clone. This chain joins TRBV4-2 and TRBJ2-1; 7 bases agree with TRBD2. Trimming cost V 0 bases and J 5 bases; bases outside gene matches: 7. Germline CDR1 is LGHNA and CDR2 is YNFKEQ. The CDR3 extends over 16 amino acids. The CDR3, as DNA: TGTGCCAGCAGCCAAGATTTGGCTAGCGGTAACAATGAGCAGTTCTTC. Its protein product is CASSQDLASGNNEQFF.

The genes are TRBV19 and TRBJ1-4; 10 nucleotides line up with TRBD1. This CDR3 region has 15 residues. The V gene end was trimmed by 7 bases and the J gene end by 8 bases; junction bases not matched to a gene: 10. Germline assignment: CDR1 LNHDA and CDR2 SQIVND (reference sequence). The DNA for the CDR3 is TGTGCCAGTACGAGGTCCGGGACAGGGGCCGAAAAACTGTTTTTT. Protein: CASTRSGTGAEKLFF.

V is TRBV4-3 and J is TRBJ2-2; TRBD1 matches at 9 bases. Germline trimming cut 0 bases from V and 4 bases from J; bases unmatched to any gene: 6. The CDR3 sequence is 17 residues long. The V gene's germline CDR1 is LGHNA and CDR2 YSLEER. The CDR3 DNA is TGCGCCAGCAGCCAAGAGAGCACAGGGGGCATCACCGGGGAGCTGTTTTTT. It is translated as CASSQESTGGITGELFF.